The next 8 T cell receptor beta chains were all read from a single sample in a study of vaccination and CD4 T cells after COVID-19. Sequencing of the DNA from cultured CD4+ T cells was carried out with the Oncomine TCR Beta short-read assay. TCRdb re-called the PCR reads through MiXCR, storing one row per CDR3 protein. Of around 15,000 distinct CDR3 sequences listed, approximately 44% are singletons. These receptors lack a known antigen. Treatment specified: approximately 11-day PBMC culture with coronavirus spike peptide pools or control peptides (ViraFEST assay). Sequenced material: CD4+ T cells from blood, cultured in vitro, taken after SARS-CoV-2 vaccination. The receptors originated from a human donor who had recovered from COVID-19.

V and J are TRBV4-3 and TRBJ2-6, with 8 bases matching TRBD1. The V and J ends lost 4 bases and 1 base, in that order; junction bases with no gene match: 6. The germline V gene encodes CDR1 LGHNA and CDR2 YSLEER. This CDR3 has 17 amino acids. As DNA, the CDR3 is TGCGCCAGCAGCCTTGACGGACAGGGTTCTGGGGCCAACGTCCTGACTTTC. It codes for CASSLDGQGSGANVLTF.

This clonotype has a single count. The V and J genes are TRBV28 and TRBJ2-5; D is unclear. Germline CDR1 and CDR2: MDHEN and SYDVKM. The CDR3 is 12 residues long. Trimming took 7 bases from V and 1 from J, leaving 7 bases between them. This chain's CDR3 is CASKQPQETQYF. The CDR3 DNA reads as TGTGCCAGCAAGCAGCCCCAAGAGACCCAGTACTTC.

This chain uses TRBV7-9 with TRBJ1-6, with TRBD1 identical over 9 bases. V was pared by 5 bases and J by 7 bases, with 12 bases of the junction left unmatched. Germline CDR1 SEHNR, CDR2 FQNEAQ (reference sequence). The CDR3 is 17 residues long. The CDR3 protein is CASSLINRGLRNSPLHF. CDR3 DNA sequence: TGTGCCAGCAGCCTCATCAACAGGGGGCTGAGGAATTCACCCCTCCACTTT.

Regarding this clonotype: One end of the junction is discordant with germline, which a read error may explain. CDR3 coding DNA: TGTACCACCAGCGTAGGACAGGTCACAGATACGCAGTATTTT. Its translation: CTTSVGQVTDTQYF. The V gene is TRBV15, the J gene TRBJ2-3, with 7 positions matching TRBD1. Germline V CDR1 and CDR2: LNHNV, YYDKDF (reference sequence). CDR3 length: 14 residues.

For the CDR3, the DNA is TGCAGCGTTTTATGGGGTAGCGGCTACAATGAGCAGTTCTTC. Its translation: CSVLWGSGYNEQFF. The chain has TRBV29-1 and TRBJ2-1, with D perhaps matching TRBD2 (6 bases). V lost 5 bases, J lost 3 bases, and 14 bases lay in between. Per germline, CDR1 SQVTM and CDR2 ANQGSEA. The CDR3 is 14 amino acids.

This rearrangement joins TRBV7-3 to TRBJ2-3; perhaps TRBD2 as D (6 bases). The CDR3 runs to 15 residues. V was pared by 5 bases and J by 5 bases, with 17 bases between. Per germline, CDR1 SGHTA and CDR2 FQGTGA. The DNA for the CDR3 is TGTGCCAGCAGCCTCCTTCAGGCGGGGTTAGATACGCAGTATTTT. This encodes CASSLLQAGLDTQYF.

This CDR3 is CASSGIRLVGQPQHF. The CDR3 DNA sequence: TGTGCCAGCAGTGGGATCCGGTTGGTCGGTCAGCCCCAGCATTTT. The chain combines TRBV28 with TRBJ1-5; unclear D gene. CDR1 and CDR2 (germline): MDHEN, SYDVKM. Trimming took off 5 bases at V and 6 bases at J, with 17 bases between the two ends. The CDR3 consists of 15 residues.

V usage is TRBV5-1 and J usage is TRBJ1-1; D possibly corresponds to TRBD1 (5 bases). This CDR3 comprises 12 residues. V was clipped by 2 bases and J by 5 bases, with 7 bases between them. CDR1 SGHRS and CDR2 YFSETQ come from the germline V gene. CDR3 region: CASSFGGTEAFF. CDR3 sequence (DNA): TGCGCCAGCAGCTTCGGGGGAACTGAAGCTTTCTTT.